Shown below are 15 T cell receptor beta chains from a single sample sequenced in a study of identical twins. TCRdb recomputed calls from the 5' RACE reads with MiXCR, one row per CDR3 protein. The sample carries 400,000 to 550,000 distinct CDR3 sequences, roughly 21% recorded once. These same data were also listed under a study on T cells expressing NK-cell markers.

The sample comprised CD4+ T cells sorted from blood. The origin of the receptors is a woman between 18 and 29 years old in good health.

The CDR3 DNA reads as TGTGCCAGCAGCACCCGGACAGGGGGTATGAACACTGAAGCTTTCTTT. Its translation: CASSTRTGGMNTEAFF. The chain is built from TRBV7-9 and TRBJ1-1, with 10 bases aligning to TRBD1. CDR3 length equals 16 residues. Germline assignment: CDR1 SEHNR and CDR2 FQNEAQ (reference sequence). Unmatched junction bases numbered 6, after V lost 5 bases and J lost 0 bases.

This clonotype was picked up a small number of times. This chain joins TRBV20-1 and TRBJ2-3; maybe TRBD2 (7 bases). Germline values: CDR1 DFQATT, CDR2 SNEGSKA (reference sequence). V was trimmed by 6 bases and J by 6 bases, leaving 19 bases between them. The CDR3 loop spans 14 amino acids. The CDR3 bases are TGCAGTGCGGGGGCGGGAGCGGGTATTGATACGCAGTATTTT. Encoded protein: CSAGAGAGIDTQYF.

This clonotype was observed a few times. This sequence joins TRBV18 and TRBJ2-1; D unresolved. Germline V lookup: CDR1 KGHSH, CDR2 LQKENI. V lost 4 bases and J lost 9, with 19 bases in between. The CDR3 is 15 amino acids. CDR3 bases: TGTGCCAGCTCACGCGCAGCAGAAATCGGCGGTGAGCAGTTCTTC. Translating it yields CASSRAAEIGGEQFF.

The chain recombines TRBV29-1 with TRBJ1-1; D is ambiguous. The CDR3 has 13 amino acids. Germline V gene data show CDR1 as SQVTM and CDR2 as ANQGSEA. V was cut by 3 bases and J by 1 base, with 9 bases left in between. The CDR3 is CSVDWGGNTEAFF. The DNA of the CDR3 is TGCAGCGTTGACTGGGGTGGGAACACTGAAGCTTTCTTT.

This chain uses TRBV6-1 with TRBJ1-6; D not certain. Germline assignment: CDR1 MNHNS and CDR2 SASEGT. V lost 5 bases, J lost 1 base, and 15 bases lay in between. The CDR3 is 17 residues long. CDR3 DNA: TGTGCCAGCAGTATTCGTTGGGGTGGGTCCTATAATTCACCCCTCCACTTT. Protein: CASSIRWGGSYNSPLHF.

Written as DNA, the CDR3 is TGCGCCAGCAGCCCGGGGACAGGCTCCCAAGAGACCCAGTACTTC. Amino acids: CASSPGTGSQETQYF. V usage is TRBV5-1 and J usage is TRBJ2-5; 8 positions match TRBD1. Germline V gene data show CDR1 as SGHRS and CDR2 as YFSETQ. This CDR3 has 15 residues. The trim removed 4 bases at V and 1 base at J, leaving 6 bases unmatched.

The chain is built from TRBV6-5 and TRBJ2-7; no definite D call. Germline CDR1 reads MNHEY; CDR2 reads SVGAGI. Trimming took 0 bases from V and 3 from J, leaving 9 bases between them. The CDR3 runs to 14 residues. The CDR3 DNA is TGTGCCAGCAGTTACTCGATTGGGGTCTACGAGCAGTACTTC. Protein product: CASSYSIGVYEQYF.

The V and J genes are TRBV29-1 and TRBJ2-1, with D tentatively TRBD2 (5 bases). V lost 6 bases and J lost 10, with 10 bases in between. CDR1 is SQVTM and CDR2 is ANQGSEA in the germline V gene. The CDR3 covers 10 residues. The CDR3 region has the DNA TGCAGCGTGGCCACTAGGGAGCAGTTCTTC. It yields the protein CSVATREQFF.

V and J are TRBV9 and TRBJ2-7; TRBD2 agrees at 7 bases. The junction had 9 bases not matched to a gene; V was cut back by 0 bases and J by 6 bases. This CDR3 region has 15 residues. CDR1 and CDR2 from the germline V gene are SGDLS and YYNGEE. The CDR3 DNA reads as TGTGCCAGCAGCGTAGAAGGGCTAGCGGACCGCGAGCAGTACTTC. Translated: CASSVEGLADREQYF.

This clonotype showed up just a few times. V is TRBV9 and J is TRBJ2-1; no reliable D call. The CDR3 spans 13 residues. V gave up 2 bases and J gave up 4 bases, with 7 bases separating them. Looked up from germline, CDR1 is SGDLS and CDR2 is YYNGEE. The CDR3 region has the DNA TGTGCCAGCAGCGTGGCACAGTACAATGAGCAGTTCTTC. Its translation is CASSVAQYNEQFF.

This chain uses TRBV4-2 with TRBJ2-1, with D perhaps being TRBD1 or TRBD2 (5 bases each). This CDR3 has 15 residues. Trimming pared 1 base from V and 3 bases from J, leaving 10 bases between. Germline-derived CDR1 and CDR2 are LGHNA and YNFKEQ. This chain's CDR3 is CASSQARGDYNEQFF. The CDR3 nucleotides read TGTGCCAGCAGCCAAGCTAGGGGAGACTACAATGAGCAGTTCTTC.

The chain is built from TRBV5-1 and TRBJ2-1, with 10 bases lining up with TRBD1. This CDR3 has 14 residues. The V gene end was trimmed by 7 bases and the J gene end by 8 bases; junction bases not matched to a gene: 9. Germline CDR1 is SGHRS and CDR2 is YFSETQ. CDR3 loop: CASRSPGQGYEQFF. The DNA for the CDR3 is TGCGCCAGCCGCTCGCCGGGACAGGGGTATGAGCAGTTCTTC.

This clonotype was counted a few times. The J gene is TRBJ2-3, the V gene TRBV20-1; TRBD1 aligns across 7 bases. Germline values: CDR1 DFQATT, CDR2 SNEGSKA (reference sequence). V was pared by 3 bases and J by 2 bases, with 5 bases of the junction left unmatched. The CDR3 extends over 14 amino acids. The CDR3 is CSARDRILTDTQYF. In nucleotides, the CDR3 is TGCAGTGCTAGGGACAGGATCCTCACAGATACGCAGTATTTT.

Only a few counts were recorded for this clonotype. The gene calls are TRBV7-2 and TRBJ2-5, with D possibly matching TRBD2 (7 bases). V lost 7 bases to trimming and J lost 3 bases, with 15 bases between them. Germline assignment: CDR1 SGHTA and CDR2 FQGNSA. This CDR3 is built from 14 residues. The CDR3: CASNTGREKETQYF. The CDR3 nucleotides read TGTGCCAGCAACACAGGGCGGGAGAAAGAGACCCAGTACTTC.

This clonotype was found a few times. This rearrangement joins TRBV15 to TRBJ2-7; 13 nucleotides align to TRBD2. CDR1 LNHNV and CDR2 YYDKDF come from the germline V gene (reference sequence). V dropped 1 base and J dropped 4; count of bases not matched to a gene: 1. The CDR3 is 15 residues long. The CDR3 DNA sequence: TGTGCCACCAGCAGAGGACTAGCGGGGGGATACGAGCAGTACTTC. Protein product: CATSRGLAGGYEQYF.